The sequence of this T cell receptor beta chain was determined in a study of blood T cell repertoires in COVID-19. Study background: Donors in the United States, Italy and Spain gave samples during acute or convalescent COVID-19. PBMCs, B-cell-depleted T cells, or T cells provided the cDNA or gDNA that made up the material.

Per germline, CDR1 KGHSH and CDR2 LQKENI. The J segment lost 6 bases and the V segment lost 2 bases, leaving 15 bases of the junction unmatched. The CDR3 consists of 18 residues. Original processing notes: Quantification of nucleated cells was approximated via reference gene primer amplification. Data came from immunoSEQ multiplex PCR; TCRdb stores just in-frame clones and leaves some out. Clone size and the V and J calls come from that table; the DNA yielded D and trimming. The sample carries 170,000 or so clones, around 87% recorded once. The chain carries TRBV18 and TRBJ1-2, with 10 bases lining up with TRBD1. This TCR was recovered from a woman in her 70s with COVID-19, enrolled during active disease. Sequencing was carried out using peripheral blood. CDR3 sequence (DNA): TGTGCCAGCTCACCAGAACACGGGACAGGGGCCCTCGGGGATGGCTACACCTTC. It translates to CASSPEHGTGALGDGYTF.